The subject of this entry is one TCR beta chain. Using a J-beta primer mix together with a sample-barcoded 5' primer, a second PCR was run for about 6 to 12 cycles. TCRdb reprocessed the 5' RACE reads with MiXCR, giving one entry per CDR3 protein. The sample shows a few hundred thousand distinct CDR3 sequences, about a quarter of them seen only once. Germline values: CDR1 LGHNA, CDR2 YNFKEQ. The CDR3 spans 14 residues. Trimming left V 0 bases short and J 2 bases short, with 6 bases between. The sample originates from a study of blood T cells in healthy people across ages. The same sample was also used in a study of T cells of mothers and their children.

The sequence came from a boy younger than 10 in good health. The chain is built from TRBV4-2 and TRBJ2-3; D call uncertain. Sequencing was performed on blood. The CDR3 sequence: CASSQEMVTDTQYF. CDR3 nucleotide sequence: TGTGCCAGCAGCCAAGAGATGGTCACAGATACGCAGTATTTT.